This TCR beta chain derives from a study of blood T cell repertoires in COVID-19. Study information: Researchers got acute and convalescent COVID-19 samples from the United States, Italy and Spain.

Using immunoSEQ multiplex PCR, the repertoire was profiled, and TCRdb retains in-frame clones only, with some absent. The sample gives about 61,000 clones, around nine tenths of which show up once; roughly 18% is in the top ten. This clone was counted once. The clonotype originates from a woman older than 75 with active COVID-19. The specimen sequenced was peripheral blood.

The CDR3 loop is CSVELWGGYEQFF. CDR3 bases: TGCAGCGTTGAGCTGTGGGGGGGCTATGAGCAGTTCTTC. The chain employs TRBV29-1 and TRBJ2-1; a possible D gene is TRBD2 (7 bases). Germline V gene data show CDR1 as SQVTM and CDR2 as ANQGSEA. The CDR3 runs 13 residues. Trimming shortened V by 3 bases and J by 8 bases, and 14 bases separated the two germline ends.